Below are 20 T cell receptor beta chains sequenced from a single sample in a study of blood T cell repertoires in COVID-19. Method: immunoSEQ multiplex PCR; TCRdb's copy keeps in-frame clones and lacks some. This table has about 180,000 clones, around four fifths appearing once. Sequencing input: PBMCs or T cells enriched from blood (not recorded which). These TCRs come from a woman aged 45-59 years who had recovered from COVID-19.

The V gene is TRBV11-2, the J gene TRBJ2-1; 9 positions agree with TRBD2. Germline CDR1 reads SGHAT; CDR2 reads FQNNGV. This CDR3 comprises 15 residues. Losses at the gene ends were 3 bases for V and 4 bases for J; bases not matched to a gene: 4. CDR3 nucleotide sequence: TGTGCCAGCAGCTTCGGCGGGAGGGGGTACAATGAGCAGTTCTTC. Translating it yields CASSFGGRGYNEQFF. Complete variable domain (other parts from reference TRBV11-2 and TRBJ2-1): EAGVAQSPRYKIIEKRQSVAFWCNPISGHATLYWYQQILGQGPKLLIQFQNNGVVDDSQLPKDRFSAERLKGVDSTLKIQPAKLEDSAVYLCASSFGGRGYNEQFFGPGTRLTVL.

The chain combines TRBV27 with TRBJ1-1, with a possible D match to TRBD1 (5 bases). The V and J ends lost 1 base and 1 base respectively, with 13 bases between them. Germline CDR1 and CDR2: MNHEY and SMNVEV (reference sequence). The CDR3 is 16 amino acids. The CDR3 is CASSLWSGGGNTEAFF. The CDR3 DNA sequence: TGTGCCAGCAGTTTATGGTCGGGGGGTGGGAACACTGAAGCTTTCTTT.

The chain combines TRBV5-1 with TRBJ2-3, with TRBD2 identical over 10 bases. The length of the CDR3 is 17 residues. CDR1 SGHRS and CDR2 YFSETQ come from the germline V gene. The junction had 11 bases not matched to a gene; V was cut back by 0 bases and J by 7 bases. CDR3 DNA: TGCGCCAGCAGCTTGGTGTCTAGCGGGAGTGTGGGTAATACGCAGTATTTT. Translation gives CASSLVSSGSVGNTQYF.

This chain joins TRBV14 and TRBJ2-7, with D possibly being TRBD2 (7 bases). Germline CDR1 reads SGHDN; CDR2 reads FVKESK. This CDR3 comprises 14 residues. Trimming took 4 bases from V and 3 from J, leaving 13 bases between them. CDR3 region: CASSPHRGGYEQYF. CDR3 DNA: TGTGCCAGCAGCCCCCATAGGGGGGGCTACGAGCAGTACTTC.

This clone was seen only once. V usage is TRBV6-5 and J usage is TRBJ1-4, with a possible D match to TRBD1 (6 bases). Germline values: CDR1 MNHEY, CDR2 SVGAGI. The CDR3 runs to 16 residues. Trimming shortened V by 4 bases and J by 3 bases, and 15 bases separated the two germline ends. DNA for the CDR3: TGTGCCAGCAGTTCCCCCCGACAGGACCCTAATGAAAAACTGTTTTTT. This gives the protein CASSSPRQDPNEKLFF.

This sequence joins TRBV5-6 and TRBJ1-5, with TRBD1 identical over 7 bases. Losses at the gene ends were 6 bases for V and 9 bases for J; bases not matched to a gene: 9. The CDR3 extends over 13 amino acids. Germline V gene lookup returns CDR1 SGHDT and CDR2 YYEEEE. The chain's CDR3 is CASTLQGRGPQHF. The CDR3 coding sequence is TGTGCCAGCACACTACAGGGGCGAGGGCCCCAGCATTTT. Variable domain in full (rest from reference TRBV5-6 and TRBJ1-5): DAGVTQSPTHLIKTRGQQVTLRCSPKSGHDTVSWYQQALGQGPQFIFQYYEEEERQRGNFPDRFSGHQFPNYSSELNVNALLLGDSALYLCASTLQGRGPQHFGDGTRLSIL.

This clone was seen a single time. The J gene is TRBJ1-4, the V gene TRBV30; TRBD1 agrees at 9 bases. Losses at the gene ends were 5 bases for V and 8 bases for J; bases not matched to a gene: 6. The germline V gene has CDR1 GTSNPN and CDR2 SVGIG (reference sequence). The CDR3 runs 13 residues. This CDR3 is CAWSQGAREKLFF. In DNA, the CDR3 is TGTGCCTGGTCACAGGGGGCGAGGGAAAAACTGTTTTTT.

A few counts support this clone. The V and J genes are TRBV28 and TRBJ1-1; no reliable D call. Trimming cost V 3 bases and J 0 bases, with 8 bases left between them. The length of the CDR3 is 14 residues. Germline V gene sequence: CDR1 MDHEN, CDR2 SYDVKM. CDR3 region: CASSFRRLNTEAFF. The DNA of the CDR3 is TGTGCCAGCAGTTTTAGGCGGTTGAACACTGAAGCTTTCTTT.

CDR3 nucleotides: TGTGCCAGCTCACCTAAGACAGGGGACGCGGGATACAATGAGCAGTTCTTC. Protein product: CASSPKTGDAGYNEQFF. The chain couples TRBV18 to TRBJ2-1; 8 positions match TRBD1. Trimming at V came to 3 bases and at J to 4 bases, leaving 11 bases not matched to a gene. Looked up from germline, CDR1 is KGHSH and CDR2 is LQKENI. The CDR3 is made up of 17 amino acids.

Written as DNA, the CDR3 is TGTGCCAGCAGTGAAGCGCTTCTTGGCGGAGAGACCCAGTACTTC. This encodes CASSEALLGGETQYF. The chain carries TRBV2 and TRBJ2-5, with unresolved D. Trimming took off 0 bases at V and 4 bases at J, with 12 bases between the two ends. CDR1 and CDR2 (germline): SNHLY, FYNNEI. The CDR3 spans 15 residues.

The rearrangement joins TRBV7-2 to TRBJ2-7, with a possible D match to TRBD1 (6 bases). Trimming left V 1 base short and J 3 bases short, with 19 bases between. This CDR3 contains 17 residues. The germline gives CDR1 SGHTA, CDR2 FQGNSA. CDR3 sequence (DNA): TGTGCCAGCAGCTTAGTATGGGGACAATCCCTTCACTACGAGCAGTACTTC. It encodes CASSLVWGQSLHYEQYF.

The chain carries TRBV7-9 and TRBJ1-4; perhaps TRBD1 as D (6 bases). The CDR3 sequence is 15 residues long. V was cut by 5 bases and J by 7 bases, with 17 bases left in between. Per the germline V gene, CDR1 is SEHNR and CDR2 is FQNEAQ (reference sequence). The CDR3 nucleotides are TGTGCCAGCAGCCCACAGGGAACTTCAGGTGAAAAACTGTTTTTT. This codes for CASSPQGTSGEKLFF.

This clone was seen only once. The chain employs TRBV6-5 and TRBJ2-5; weak D call: TRBD2 (5 bases). Trimming removed 2 bases from V and 1 base from J, with 5 bases in between. From germline, CDR1 is MNHEY and CDR2 SVGAGI. The CDR3 runs 13 residues. CDR3 nucleotide sequence: TGTGCCAGCAGTTACACTAGCCAAGAGACCCAGTACTTC. Protein product: CASSYTSQETQYF.

The V gene is TRBV28, the J gene TRBJ1-1; tentative D call: TRBD1 (5 bases). V gave up 8 bases and J gave up 11 bases, with 18 bases separating them. Germline lookup yields CDR1 MDHEN and CDR2 SYDVKM. The CDR3 extends over 12 amino acids. CDR3 coding DNA: TGTGCCAGCCTATATCGGGGGTTTGGCGCTTTCTTT. Translating gives CASLYRGFGAFF.

This sequence joins TRBV11-2 and TRBJ1-1; 7 positions agree with TRBD1. CDR3 length equals 12 residues. V was pared by 2 bases and J by 9 bases, with 3 bases of the junction left unmatched. Germline lookup yields CDR1 SGHAT and CDR2 FQNNGV. The CDR3 is CASSLTGVKAFF. CDR3 DNA: TGTGCCAGCAGCTTAACAGGGGTCAAAGCTTTCTTT.

This chain connects TRBV28 to TRBJ2-2; the D is unclear. Trimming left V 4 bases short and J 1 base short, with 4 bases between. The CDR3 totals 13 residues. CDR1 is MDHEN, CDR2 SYDVKM, per germline. The CDR3 loop reads CASSSGNTGELFF. In nucleotides, the CDR3 is TGTGCCAGCAGTTCGGGGAACACCGGGGAGCTGTTTTTT.

For this clone: This same CDR3 is encoded by further DNA sequences in the sample. The DNA for the CDR3 is TGTGCCTGGAGTGTACCTGGCAGATCCTACGAGCAGTACTTC. Translation gives CAWSVPGRSYEQYF. The chain is built from TRBV30 and TRBJ2-7; unclear D gene. V gave up 0 bases and J gave up 1 base, with 10 bases separating them. Germline CDR1 is GTSNPN and CDR2 is SVGIG (reference sequence). The CDR3 covers 14 residues.

V is TRBV7-3 and J is TRBJ2-1; 9 positions match TRBD2. This CDR3 has 14 residues. Germline V gene sequence: CDR1 SGHTA, CDR2 FQGTGA. The V and J ends lost 0 bases and 7 bases, in that order; junction bases with no gene match: 1. For the CDR3, the DNA is TGTGCCAGCAGCTTAACTAGCGGGAGAAATGAGCAGTTCTTC. Amino acids: CASSLTSGRNEQFF.

The V call is TRBV5-1, the J call TRBJ1-4; 9 bases are a match to TRBD1. This CDR3 region has 15 residues. The ends lost 4 bases at V and 4 bases at J; junction bases unmatched: 5. CDR1 is SGHRS and CDR2 is YFSETQ in the germline V gene. CDR3 nucleotide sequence: TGCGCCAGCAGCCCCGGGACAGGGTTTAATGAAAAACTGTTTTTT. It codes for CASSPGTGFNEKLFF.

The chain is built from TRBV5-1 and TRBJ2-3; the match to TRBD2 covers 13 bases. The CDR3 loop spans 16 amino acids. Germline CDR1 reads SGHRS; CDR2 reads YFSETQ. The V segment lost 7 bases and the J segment 2 bases; nucleotides outside the gene matches: 7. The DNA of the CDR3 is TGCGCCAGCCATTCCGGGACTAGCGGGATCACAGATACGCAGTATTTT. This codes for CASHSGTSGITDTQYF. Complete variable domain (other parts from reference TRBV5-1 and TRBJ2-3): KAGVTQTPRYLIKTRGQQVTLSCSPISGHRSVSWYQQTPGQGLQFLFEYFSETQRNKGNFPGRFSGRQFSNSRSEMNVSTLELGDSALYLCASHSGTSGITDTQYFGPGTRLTVL.